The subject of this entry is one T cell receptor (beta chain). Its antigen remains unknown. Per the germline V gene, CDR1 is MDHEN and CDR2 is SYDVKM. The CDR3 runs to 17 residues. V was clipped by 1 base and J by 2 bases; unmatched bases: 6. The data stem from a study of T cells after yellow fever vaccination. About the research overall: Fractions with few cells were prepared using SMART-Seq v4 Ultra Low Input.

General study results and limits: Bulk-population clonotypes that are abundant could appear as contaminants in FACS-sorted repertoires. Post-booster samples contained most primary-vaccination clones (approximately 97% CD4, almost 90% CD8).

The authors made TCR cDNA by 5'RACE template switching, adding a universal primer site and UMIs. TCRdb analysed the 5' RACE reads with MiXCR anew, one entry per CDR3 protein. The sample has over 300,000 distinct CDR3 sequences, roughly 4.3% seen once. The chain employs TRBV28 and TRBJ2-3, with 10 bases fitting TRBD1. The sequence derives from a man younger than 35 who received the YFV17D yellow fever vaccine. Sequences were derived from PBMCs, sampled 5 days after the yellow fever booster vaccination. The CDR3 here is CASSLLGGTGVTDTQYF. The CDR3 region has the DNA TGTGCCAGCAGTTTATTGGGCGGGACAGGGGTCACAGATACGCAGTATTTT.